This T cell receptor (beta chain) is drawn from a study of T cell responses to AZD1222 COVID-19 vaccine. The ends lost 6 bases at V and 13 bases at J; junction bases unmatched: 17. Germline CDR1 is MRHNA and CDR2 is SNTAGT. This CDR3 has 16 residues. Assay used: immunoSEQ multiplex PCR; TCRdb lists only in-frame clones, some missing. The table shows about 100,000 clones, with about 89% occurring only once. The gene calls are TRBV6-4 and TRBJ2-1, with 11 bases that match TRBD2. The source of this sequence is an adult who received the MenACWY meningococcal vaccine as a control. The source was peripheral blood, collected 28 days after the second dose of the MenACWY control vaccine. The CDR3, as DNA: TGTGCCAGCAGCGATAGCGGGGGGGCTGGGTATGATTTCCAGTTCTTC. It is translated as CASSDSGGAGYDFQFF.